This T cell receptor (beta chain) was identified during a study of identical twins. TCRdb reprocessed the 5' RACE reads via MiXCR and lists one record per CDR3 protein. This table has about 570,000 distinct CDR3 sequences, roughly 9.9% appearing once. CDR1 MDHEN and CDR2 SYDVKM come from the germline V gene. The CDR3 runs 13 residues. Unmatched junction bases numbered 5, after V lost 4 bases and J lost 6 bases. This clonotype was detected ten times or more. This sample also belongs to another study, concerning yellow fever vaccine responses in identical twins.

The receptor's source is a woman between 18 and 29 years old in good health. What was sequenced was PBMCs. V and J are TRBV28 and TRBJ1-2; 7 nucleotides match TRBD1. The CDR3 loop is CASSSTGVDGYTF. CDR3 in DNA: TGTGCCAGCAGTTCCACAGGGGTAGATGGCTACACCTTC.